The entry below describes one TCR beta chain. Its antigen remains unidentified. This sample is part of a study of graft-versus-host responses after intestinal transplantation. Clones were read by immunoSEQ multiplex PCR, and TCRdb kept only the in-frame ones, dropping some. The table includes about 39,000 clones, about 95% detected once. This TCR was recovered from a human donor who was the organ donor for an intestinal transplant. The sequenced sample was unstimulated CD8+ T cells sorted from spleen or lymph node cells, obtained before transplant.

In nucleotides, the CDR3 is TGTGCCAGCAGTTACTCGCAGGGGGAAGCTTTCTTT. This sequence encodes CASSYSQGEAFF. V is TRBV6-5 and J is TRBJ1-1; maybe TRBD1 (6 bases). Germline CDR1 and CDR2: MNHEY and SVGAGI. V lost 0 bases to trimming and J lost 8 bases, with 7 bases between them. This CDR3 has 12 amino acids.